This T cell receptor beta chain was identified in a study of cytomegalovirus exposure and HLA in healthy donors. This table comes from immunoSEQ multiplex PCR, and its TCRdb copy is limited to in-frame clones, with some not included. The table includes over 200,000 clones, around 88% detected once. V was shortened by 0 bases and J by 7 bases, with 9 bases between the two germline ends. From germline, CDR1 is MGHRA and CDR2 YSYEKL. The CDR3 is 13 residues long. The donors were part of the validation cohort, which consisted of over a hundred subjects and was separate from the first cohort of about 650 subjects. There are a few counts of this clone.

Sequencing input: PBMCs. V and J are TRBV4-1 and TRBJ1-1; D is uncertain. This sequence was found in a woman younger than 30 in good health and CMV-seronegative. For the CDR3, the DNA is TGCGCCAGCAGCCAAGAACTGGGAGTTGAAGCTTTCTTT. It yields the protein CASSQELGVEAFF.